This TCR beta chain is from a study of tissue T cells after allogeneic stem cell transplantation. This clone was observed a few times. Its target is unknown. Mouse gene names and germline throughout. The DNA ends 1 residue before the CDR3 does, and the rest of the CDR3 is filled in from the germline J gene. Survey-depth TCRbeta CDR3 sequencing reported V/J genes and productive frequencies. The table came from immunoSEQ multiplex PCR; TCRdb's copy has only in-frame clones and leaves some out. Seen here are around 51,000 clones, over 70% observed once, and the top ten hold approximately 0.5%. The CDR3 totals 15 residues. Losses at the gene ends were 0 bases for V and 6 bases for J; bases not matched to a gene: 6. From germline, CDR1 is SGHSA and CDR2 FRNQAP. Whole-study findings and limits: Tissue-detected TCR repertoire was only partly captured by blood and spleen T cells. The patient cohort was small and clinically heterogeneous, with limited sampling depth.

The chain couples TRBV16 to TRBJ2-7; 9 bases are a match to TRBD2. The sequencing input was sorted cells pooled from one or two spleens. This sequence was found in a pool of C57BL/6 mice in good health. CDR3 bases read: TGTGCAAGCAGCTTAGATGGGGTGGGGGGGCTTGAACAGTAC. Amino acid sequence: CASSLDGVGGLEQY. The complete CDR3 sequence is CASSLDGVGGLEQYF.